This entry concerns a single T cell receptor beta chain. This specimen comes from a study of blood T cell repertoires in COVID-19. Study-wide context: The United States, Italy and Spain supplied acute and convalescent COVID-19 samples.

The CDR3 extends over 16 amino acids. Germline CDR1 SGHTA, CDR2 FQGNSA. The J segment lost 6 bases and the V segment lost 5 bases, leaving 8 bases of the junction unmatched. Study processing details: How many nucleated cells were present was estimated from reference gene primer amplification. The assay was immunoSEQ multiplex PCR, and TCRdb's table has in-frame clones only and misses some. The DNA gave D and trimming, while V, J and clone size come from that table. There are more than 130,000 clones in the sample; around 80% occur only once, and approximately 6.1% lies in the top ten. The clonotype comes from a human donor in a cohort sampled during active COVID-19. Input material: peripheral blood. The chain links TRBV7-2 to TRBJ1-6, with TRBD1 matching over 9 bases. The DNA of the CDR3 is TGTGCCAGCAGCCTTTCGGACAGGGGATTTAATTCACCCCTCCACTTT. Its protein product is CASSLSDRGFNSPLHF. Using reference TRBV7-2 and TRBJ1-6 for the parts outside the CDR3, the full variable domain is GAGVSQSPSNKVTEKGKDVELRCDPISGHTALYWYRQSLGQGLEFLIYFQGNSAPDKSGLPSDRFSAERTGGSVSTLTIQRTQQEDSAVYLCASSLSDRGFNSPLHFGNGTRLTVT.